The clone carrying this T cell receptor beta chain was detected many times. Researchers attached unique molecular identifiers to individual cDNA molecules. TCRdb re-called the 5' RACE reads through MiXCR, storing one row per CDR3 protein. The sample contains more than 20,000 distinct CDR3 sequences, about 5.3% of which appear only once. The entry originates in a study of early T cells in non-severe SARS-CoV-2 infection. The germline CDR1 and CDR2 sequences are DFQATT and SNEGSKA (reference sequence). The CDR3 runs to 13 residues. The ends lost 3 bases at V and 2 bases at J; junction bases unmatched: 2.

The receptor was isolated from an adult who was a healthcare worker with PCR-confirmed SARS-CoV-2 infection or an uninfected control (not recorded which). Sequencing was done on a sample of whole blood. The gene calls are TRBV20-1 and TRBJ2-7; 9 bases match TRBD1. This chain's CDR3 is CSARGTGTYEQYF. In DNA form, the CDR3 reads TGCAGTGCTAGGGGGACAGGGACCTACGAGCAGTACTTC.